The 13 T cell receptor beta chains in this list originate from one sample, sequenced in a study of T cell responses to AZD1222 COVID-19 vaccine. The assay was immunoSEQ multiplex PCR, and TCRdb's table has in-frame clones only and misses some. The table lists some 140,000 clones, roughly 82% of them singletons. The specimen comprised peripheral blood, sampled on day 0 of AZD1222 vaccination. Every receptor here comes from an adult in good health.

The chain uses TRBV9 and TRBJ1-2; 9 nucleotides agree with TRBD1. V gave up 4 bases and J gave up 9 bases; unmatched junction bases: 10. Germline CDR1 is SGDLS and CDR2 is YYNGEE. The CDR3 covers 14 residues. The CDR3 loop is CASSTNTGGGSYTF. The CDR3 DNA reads TGTGCCAGCAGCACTAACACAGGGGGCGGGAGCTACACCTTC.

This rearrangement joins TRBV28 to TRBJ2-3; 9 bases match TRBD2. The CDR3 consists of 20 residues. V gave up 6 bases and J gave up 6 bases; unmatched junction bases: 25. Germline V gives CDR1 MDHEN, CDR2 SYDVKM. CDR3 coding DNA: TGTGCCAGCAGGTACCCCCGCGGCGCGGGGGGGCCTTCTCGGTGGGATACGCAGTATTTT. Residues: CASRYPRGAGGPSRWDTQYF.

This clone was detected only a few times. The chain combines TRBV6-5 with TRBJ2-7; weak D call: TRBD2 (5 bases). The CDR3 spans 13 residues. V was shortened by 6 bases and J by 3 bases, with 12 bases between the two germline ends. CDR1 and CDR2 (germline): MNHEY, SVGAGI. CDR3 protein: CASRILDFYEQYF. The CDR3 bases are TGTGCCAGCAGAATATTGGACTTCTACGAGCAGTACTTC.

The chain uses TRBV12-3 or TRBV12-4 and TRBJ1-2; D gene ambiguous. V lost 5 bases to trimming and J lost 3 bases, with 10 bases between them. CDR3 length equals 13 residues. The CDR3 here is CASSPVVDYGYTF. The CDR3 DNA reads TGTGCCAGCAGTCCGGTGGTGGACTATGGCTACACCTTC.

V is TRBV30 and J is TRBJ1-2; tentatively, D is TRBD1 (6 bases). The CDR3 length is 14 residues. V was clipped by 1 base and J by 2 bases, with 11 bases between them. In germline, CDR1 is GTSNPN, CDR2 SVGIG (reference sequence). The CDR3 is CAWSGGTHNYGYTF. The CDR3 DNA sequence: TGTGCCTGGAGTGGTGGGACACACAACTATGGCTACACCTTC.

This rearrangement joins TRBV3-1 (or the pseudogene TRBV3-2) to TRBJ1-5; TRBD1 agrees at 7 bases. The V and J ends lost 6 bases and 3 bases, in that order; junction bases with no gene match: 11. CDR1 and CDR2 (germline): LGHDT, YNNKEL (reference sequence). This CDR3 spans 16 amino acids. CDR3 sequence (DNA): TGTGCCAGCAGTCAAACAGGGGAGGGGGACAATCAGCCCCAGCATTTT. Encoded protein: CASSQTGEGDNQPQHF.

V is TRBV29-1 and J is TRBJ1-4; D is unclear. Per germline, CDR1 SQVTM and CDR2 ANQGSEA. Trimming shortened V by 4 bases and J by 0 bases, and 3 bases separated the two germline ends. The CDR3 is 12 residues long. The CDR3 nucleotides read TGCAGCGTTGTTACAACTAATGAAAAACTGTTTTTT. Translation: CSVVTTNEKLFF.

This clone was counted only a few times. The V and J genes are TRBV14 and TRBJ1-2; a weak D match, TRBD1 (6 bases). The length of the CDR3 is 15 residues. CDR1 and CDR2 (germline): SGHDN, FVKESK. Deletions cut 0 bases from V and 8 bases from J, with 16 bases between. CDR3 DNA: TGTGCCAGCAGCCAAGATCTACAGGGCGCGGCGGGCTACACCTTC. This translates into CASSQDLQGAAGYTF.

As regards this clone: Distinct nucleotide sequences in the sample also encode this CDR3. The DNA for the CDR3 is TGTGCCAGCAGTGTCGGCATTAACTATGGCTACACCTTC. This encodes CASSVGINYGYTF. The chain recombines TRBV2 with TRBJ1-2; D is uncertain. Germline CDR1 reads SNHLY; CDR2 reads FYNNEI. V was clipped by 4 bases and J by 1 base, with 7 bases between them. This CDR3 region has 13 residues.

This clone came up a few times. CDR3 region: CASSQVCRNGPNEKLFF. DNA for the CDR3: TGCGCCAGCAGTCAAGTTTGCAGGAACGGACCTAATGAAAAACTGTTTTTT. J is TRBJ1-4 and V is TRBV23-1; D is unclear. TRBV23-1 has ORF status, its function being uncertain. Trimming removed 2 bases from V and 3 bases from J, with 16 bases in between. CDR3 size: 17 residues.

CDR3 in amino acids: CASSRGSQETQYF. The CDR3 DNA is TGTGCCAGCAGTAGGGGGTCTCAAGAGACCCAGTACTTC. V gene TRBV12-3 or TRBV12-4 combines with J gene TRBJ2-5; D is perhaps TRBD1 (6 bases). The CDR3 is 13 residues long. The V and J ends lost 5 bases and 2 bases respectively, with 9 bases between them.

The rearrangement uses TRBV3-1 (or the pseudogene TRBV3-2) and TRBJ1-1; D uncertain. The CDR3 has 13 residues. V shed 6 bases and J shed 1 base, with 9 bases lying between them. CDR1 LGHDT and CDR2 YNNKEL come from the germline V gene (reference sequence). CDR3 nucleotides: TGTGCCAGCAGTGAAACAGCGAACACTGAAGCTTTCTTT. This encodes CASSETANTEAFF.

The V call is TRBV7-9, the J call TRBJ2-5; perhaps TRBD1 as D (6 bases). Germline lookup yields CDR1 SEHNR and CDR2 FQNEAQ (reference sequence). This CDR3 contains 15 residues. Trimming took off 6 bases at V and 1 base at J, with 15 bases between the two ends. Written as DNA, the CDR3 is TGTGCCAGCAGAGGGCAAGGGGGATCCCAAGAGACCCAGTACTTC. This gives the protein CASRGQGGSQETQYF. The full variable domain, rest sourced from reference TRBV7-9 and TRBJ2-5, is DTGVSQNPRHKITKRGQNVTFRCDPISEHNRLYWYRQTLGQGPEFLTYFQNEAQLEKSRLLSDRFSAERPKGSFSTLEIQRTEQGDSAMYLCASRGQGGSQETQYFGPGTRLLVL.